This is a list of T cell receptor beta chains from one sample in a study of blood T cell repertoires in COVID-19. TCRdb's copy holds only in-frame clones and misses some; the assay was immunoSEQ multiplex PCR. The sample includes fewer than 350,000 clones, around 90% of them seen just once. What was sequenced was PBMCs or T cells enriched from blood (not recorded which). These receptor sequences come from a woman in her thirties who had recovered from COVID-19. The CDR3 runs from the conserved cysteine through the conserved F or W. The D gene is left open where the match is weak. Clone size is given for some rows only: seen once, a few or many times, or a class if the clone is expanded.

V	length	size	D	J	DNA	CDR3
TRBV6-6	14	NA	NA	TRBJ1-6	TGTGCCAGCAGTCGCAAGGGGTACAATTCACCCCTCCACTTT	CASSRKGYNSPLHF
TRBV9	19	NA	TRBD2	TRBJ2-7	TGTGCCAGCAGCGCCGGACTAGCGGGGGGACTAAACTCCCCCTACGAGCAGTACTTC	CASSAGLAGGLNSPYEQYF
TRBV2	12	NA	TRBD1	TRBJ1-2	TGTGCCACCTCGGGGACAGGGAGTGGCTACACCTTC	CATSGTGSGYTF
TRBV27	16	NA	TRBD2	TRBJ2-3	TGTGCCAGCAGCCCATTGGGGGCTAGCGGGACGGATACGCAGTATTTT	CASSPLGASGTDTQYF
TRBV11-2	14	NA	TRBD2	TRBJ2-7	TGTGCCAGCAGCTCTCGACTAGCGGGGTACGAGCAGTACTTC	CASSSRLAGYEQYF
TRBV28	16	NA	TRBD1	TRBJ2-5	TGTGCCAGCAGTTTCCCCATCCAGGGGGCGGGAGAGACCCAGTACTTC	CASSFPIQGAGETQYF
TRBV7-9	14	few	NA	TRBJ1-5	TGTGCCAGCAGCCTTGGACAGAGCAATCAGCCCCAGCATTTT	CASSLGQSNQPQHF
TRBV9	15	NA	NA	TRBJ1-3	TGTGCCAGCAGCGCAGAATTACACGGGGGAAACACCATATATTTT	CASSAELHGGNTIYF
TRBV28	14	NA	NA	TRBJ1-2	TGTGCCAGCAGCCCGACAGATAGTAACTATGGCTACACCTTC	CASSPTDSNYGYTF
TRBV2	13	NA	TRBD1	TRBJ1-1	TGTGCCCTCTTGCGAAGGGGGCCCGGTGAAGCTTTCTTT	CALLRRGPGEAFF
TRBV21-1	17	once	NA	TRBJ1-1	TGTGCCAGCAGCAAAGCGGTCAGCCGGGTCTCGAACACTGAAGCTTTCTTT	CASSKAVSRVSNTEAFF
TRBV7-2	16	NA	NA	TRBJ1-4	TGTGCCAGCAGCCCAGGACAGCATGCAACTAATGAAAAACTGTTTTTT	CASSPGQHATNEKLFF
TRBV14	14	few	NA	TRBJ1-2	TGTGCCAGCAGCCAAGTTTCGGGGGGGTATGGCTACACCTTC	CASSQVSGGYGYTF
TRBV19	13	NA	NA	TRBJ1-2	TGTGCCAGTACGTACAGGTCTAACTATGGCTACACCTTC	CASTYRSNYGYTF
TRBV28	15	NA	NA	TRBJ1-5	TGTGCCAGCAGTTTAGGGGTGTCGCGGGCCCAGCCCCAGCATTTT	CASSLGVSRAQPQHF
TRBV25-1	16	NA	TRBD1	TRBJ2-5	TGTGCCAGCAGTGAATATAAGGGGACAGTCCAAGAGACCCAGTACTTC	CASSEYKGTVQETQYF
TRBV18	13	NA	NA	TRBJ2-7	TGTGCCAGCTCACCAGGCTCCTCCTACGAGCAGTACTTC	CASSPGSSYEQYF
TRBV10-3	12	NA	NA	TRBJ1-2	TGTGCCACCCAAACTGGGGGGGACGGCTACACCTTC	CATQTGGDGYTF
TRBV27	16	NA	TRBD2	TRBJ2-3	TGTGCCAGCAGTTTCCTTAGCGGGAGGGCCATAGATACGCAGTATTTT	CASSFLSGRAIDTQYF
TRBV28	15	NA	TRBD1	TRBJ1-5	TGTGCCAGCAGACCCCCCGGGACAGCCTATCAGCCCCAGCATTTT	CASRPPGTAYQPQHF
TRBV7-9	17	once	NA	TRBJ1-1	TGTGCCAGCAGCTTAAGTGCAGGGCCTTTAATGAACACTGAAGCTTTCTTT	CASSLSAGPLMNTEAFF
TRBV9	16	NA	TRBD2	TRBJ2-3	TGTGCCAGCAGCGACAGACTAGCGGGGGTTACAGATACGCAGTATTTT	CASSDRLAGVTDTQYF
TRBV7-6	15	NA	NA	TRBJ2-7	TGTGCCAGCAGCTTAGGTGCGGGGGCCGAGTACGAGCAGTACTTC	CASSLGAGAEYEQYF
TRBV7-2	16	NA	TRBD1	TRBJ1-5	TGTGCCAGCAGCTTAGCGGGGGGACAGAGTCGTCAGCCCCAGCATTTT	CASSLAGGQSRQPQHF
TRBV19	15	NA	TRBD1	TRBJ1-6	TGTGCCAGTAGTCCAGGACAGGGTTTAAATTCACCCCTCCACTTT	CASSPGQGLNSPLHF
TRBV6-5	14	NA	TRBD2	TRBJ2-7	TGTGCCAGCAGCGCCGGACTAGCCCCCTACGAGCAGTACTTC	CASSAGLAPYEQYF
TRBV5-1	18	NA	TRBD1	TRBJ2-6	TGCGCCAGCAGCTTGGTTAGGACAGGGGGCTCTGGGGCCAACGTCCTGACTTTC	CASSLVRTGGSGANVLTF
TRBV3-1/TRBV3-2	18	NA	TRBD2	TRBJ2-7	TGTGCCAGCAGCCTGCACGTCGCCCAACTAGCGGGACGATACGAGCAGTACTTC	CASSLHVAQLAGRYEQYF
TRBV7-2	17	NA	TRBD1	TRBJ2-7	TGTGCCAGCAGCTTTCCGGGTTTACGGGACAGGGCTAACGAGCAGTACTTC	CASSFPGLRDRANEQYF
TRBV5-1	13	NA	NA	TRBJ1-1	TGCGCCAGCAGCTTCTCTGGGCACACTGAAGCTTTCTTT	CASSFSGHTEAFF
TRBV27	17	once	TRBD1	TRBJ2-5	TGTGCCAGCAGTCCATCGGGACAGCCGGTGGCGTTGGAGACCCAGTACTTC	CASSPSGQPVALETQYF
TRBV28	10	few	NA	TRBJ1-2	TGTGCCAGCAGGGGCTCCGGCTACACCTTC	CASRGSGYTF
TRBV7-3	15	NA	TRBD1	TRBJ2-2	TGTGCCAGCAGCTTGACAGGGGAGCTCACCGGGGAGCTGTTTTTT	CASSLTGELTGELFF
TRBV5-1	12	NA	NA	TRBJ1-2	TGCGCCAGCAGCCCGACCGACGGGGGCTACACCTTC	CASSPTDGGYTF
TRBV19	15	NA	NA	TRBJ1-4	TGTGCCAGTAGTATAGTGAGAACAGGCCGTGAAAAACTGTTTTTT	CASSIVRTGREKLFF
TRBV20-1	10	NA	NA	TRBJ2-7	TGCAGTGCTAGTGGGCTAGCTGGAGGGTTC	CSASGLAGGF
TRBV5-1	14	NA	NA	TRBJ1-2	TGCGCCACATCGACGGACGGAGGTAACTATGGCTACACCTTC	CATSTDGGNYGYTF
TRBV10-3	16	NA	TRBD1	TRBJ1-1	TGTGCCATCAGTGACAGGGGGACGGATTCAGGCACTGAAGCTTTCTTT	CAISDRGTDSGTEAFF
TRBV27	14	NA	TRBD2	TRBJ2-7	TGTGCCAGCAGTTCGGGAGGGGCGTCCTACGAGCAGTACTTC	CASSSGGASYEQYF
TRBV11-2	11	NA	NA	TRBJ2-7	TGTGCCAGCAGTTTGATTTTCGGGCAGTACTTC	CASSLIFGQYF
TRBV7-6	19	NA	TRBD1	TRBJ2-7	TGTGCCAGCAGCGCGTACTTGACCCCCGGGACAGAAGCTCCCTACGAGCAGTACTTC	CASSAYLTPGTEAPYEQYF
TRBV5-6	14	NA	NA	TRBJ2-7	TGTGCCAGCAGCTTTCCGGGTGATGGGTACGAGCAGTACTTC	CASSFPGDGYEQYF
TRBV9	17	NA	TRBD2	TRBJ2-5	TGTGCCAGCAGCGTAGATGGTCGGCTAGCGGGGAAAGAGACCCAGTACTTC	CASSVDGRLAGKETQYF
TRBV7-6	16	NA	NA	TRBJ2-1	TGTGCCAGCAGCTACACAGAGCTGAGGGCCTACAATGAGCAGTTCTTC	CASSYTELRAYNEQFF
TRBV7-9	16	NA	TRBD1	TRBJ1-4	TGTGCCAGCAGCCCCCGGACAGGGGGAGGTCGTGAAAAACTGTTTTTT	CASSPRTGGGREKLFF
TRBV7-9	15	NA	NA	TRBJ2-3	TGTGCCAGCAGCTCCTCGGGGGAAGGTAGAGATACGCAGTATTTT	CASSSSGEGRDTQYF
TRBV5-1	14	NA	NA	TRBJ2-4	TGCGCCAGCAGCCTGACAGGAGCCAAAAACATTCAGTACTTC	CASSLTGAKNIQYF
TRBV5-6	14	NA	NA	TRBJ2-7	TGTGCCAGCAGCTTGCGGGAGAAGGCTTACGAGCAGTACTTC	CASSLREKAYEQYF
TRBV9	15	NA	NA	TRBJ1-2	TGTGCCAGCACCCTGACCCCAGGGGAGGGTTATGGCTACACCTTC	CASTLTPGEGYGYTF
TRBV28	14	once	NA	TRBJ2-3	TGTGCCAGCAGTTCCAATTGGAGCATTCATACGCAGTATTTT	CASSSNWSIHTQYF
TRBV7-2	14	NA	NA	TRBJ2-5	TGTGCCAGCAGCCCGGACTCGTGGGTCGGGACCCAGTACTTC	CASSPDSWVGTQYF
TRBV10-3	16	NA	TRBD1	TRBJ2-2	TGTGCCATCAGTGAGTCCGAGACAGGGGTTACCGGGGAGCTGTTTTTT	CAISESETGVTGELFF
TRBV13	15	NA	TRBD1	TRBJ2-1	TGTGCCAGCAGCCGTACGGGACAGGGGGCACATGAGCAGTTCTTC	CASSRTGQGAHEQFF
TRBV19	15	NA	NA	TRBJ2-1	TGTGCCAGTAGTGCCGGACAGCCCTCCTACAATGAGCAGTTCTTC	CASSAGQPSYNEQFF
TRBV10-3	14	few	TRBD1	TRBJ2-3	TGTGCCATCAGCGGGACAGGGACCACAGATACGCAGTATTTT	CAISGTGTTDTQYF
TRBV5-6	17	NA	TRBD1	TRBJ1-2	TGTGCCAGCAGCTTGCTCGATCGGACAGGAGGGGTGGACGGCTACACCTTC	CASSLLDRTGGVDGYTF
TRBV11-2	14	NA	TRBD2	TRBJ2-7	TGTGCCAGCAGCCGAGGACTAGCGAAGGACGAGCAGTACTTC	CASSRGLAKDEQYF